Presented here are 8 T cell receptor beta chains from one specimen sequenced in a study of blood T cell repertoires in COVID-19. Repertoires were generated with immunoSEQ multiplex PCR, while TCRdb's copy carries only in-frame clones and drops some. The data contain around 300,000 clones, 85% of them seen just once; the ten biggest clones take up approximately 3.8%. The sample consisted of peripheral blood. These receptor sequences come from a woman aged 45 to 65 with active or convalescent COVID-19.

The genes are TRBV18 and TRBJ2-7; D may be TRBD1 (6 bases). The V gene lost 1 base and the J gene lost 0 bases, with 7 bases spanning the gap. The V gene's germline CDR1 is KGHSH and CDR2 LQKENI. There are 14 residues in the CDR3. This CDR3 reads CASSPQTGSYEQYF. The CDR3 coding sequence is TGTGCCAGCTCACCACAGACAGGCTCCTACGAGCAGTACTTC.

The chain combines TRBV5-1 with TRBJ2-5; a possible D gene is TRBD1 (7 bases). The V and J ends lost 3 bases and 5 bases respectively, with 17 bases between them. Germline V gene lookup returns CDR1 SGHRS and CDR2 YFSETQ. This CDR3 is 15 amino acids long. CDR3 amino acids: CASSSQGGLGETQYF. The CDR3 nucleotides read TGCGCCAGCAGCTCCCAGGGGGGCCTCGGGGAGACCCAGTACTTC.

The CDR3 protein is CASSQDPGRGPLFF. CDR3 sequence (DNA): TGTGCCAGCAGCCAAGATCCTGGGCGGGGCCCCCTGTTCTTC. The chain has TRBV3-1 (or the pseudogene TRBV3-2) and TRBJ2-1, with a weak D call TRBD2 (6 bases). The CDR3 is 14 residues long. V lost 0 bases, J lost 15 bases, and 18 bases lay in between. Germline assignment: CDR1 LGHDT and CDR2 YNNKEL (reference sequence).

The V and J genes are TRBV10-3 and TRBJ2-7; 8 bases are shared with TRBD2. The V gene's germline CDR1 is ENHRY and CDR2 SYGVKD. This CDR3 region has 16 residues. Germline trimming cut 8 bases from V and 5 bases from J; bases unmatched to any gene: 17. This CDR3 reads CAISFSAGVSGDEQYF. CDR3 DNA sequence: TGTGCCATCTCCTTCTCAGCGGGGGTGTCGGGGGACGAGCAGTACTTC.

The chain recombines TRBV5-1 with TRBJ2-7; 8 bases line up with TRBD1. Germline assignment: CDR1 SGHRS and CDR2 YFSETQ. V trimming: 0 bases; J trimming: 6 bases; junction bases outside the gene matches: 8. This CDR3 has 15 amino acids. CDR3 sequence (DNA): TGCGCCAGCAGCTTGGGGGGGACAGGTCCTGGCGAGCAGTACTTC. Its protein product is CASSLGGTGPGEQYF.

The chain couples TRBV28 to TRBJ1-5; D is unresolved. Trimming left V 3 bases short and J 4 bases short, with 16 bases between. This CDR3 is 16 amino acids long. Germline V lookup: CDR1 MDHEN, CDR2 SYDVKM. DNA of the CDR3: TGTGCCAGCAGTTTGTCGGAGGAGGTCGGGAATCAGCCCCAGCATTTT. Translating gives CASSLSEEVGNQPQHF. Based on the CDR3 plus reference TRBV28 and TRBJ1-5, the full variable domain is DVKVTQSSRYLVKRTGEKVFLECVQDMDHENMFWYRQDPGLGLRLIYFSYDVKMKEKGDIPEGYSVSREKKERFSLILESASTNQTSMYLCASSLSEEVGNQPQHFGDGTRLSIL.

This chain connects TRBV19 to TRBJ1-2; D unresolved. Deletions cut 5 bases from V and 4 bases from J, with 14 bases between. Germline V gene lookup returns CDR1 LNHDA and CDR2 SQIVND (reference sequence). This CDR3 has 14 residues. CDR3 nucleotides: TGTGCCAGTAGTGCGGCAGTCGCTATCTATGGCTACACCTTC. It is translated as CASSAAVAIYGYTF.

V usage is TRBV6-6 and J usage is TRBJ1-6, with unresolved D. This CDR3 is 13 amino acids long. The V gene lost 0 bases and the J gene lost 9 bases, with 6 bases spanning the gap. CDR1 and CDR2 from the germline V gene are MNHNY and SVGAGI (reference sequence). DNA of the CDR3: TGTGCCAGCAGTTACTCGATCGGTTCACCCCTCCACTTT. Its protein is CASSYSIGSPLHF.